This T cell receptor beta chain was obtained from a study of Ad26.COV2.S vaccination and SARS-CoV-2 variants. Concerning this clone itself: Antigen: not known.

Profiled with immunoSEQ multiplex PCR; TCRdb holds only in-frame clones, not every one. The table lists about 350,000 clones, 86% of them singletons. The sample's treatment: some 20 received Ad26.COV2.S at low or high dose, single or two shots; about 5 received placebo; per-sample allocation not given. Sampling was done on day 63 after the first vaccine or placebo injection. An Ad26 vector carrying the Wuhan-strain SARS-CoV-2 spike served as the vaccine. Study-wide results and caveats: Estimates derived from TCR breadth and depth analyses may have underestimated total T cell responses.

The TCR sequence derives from a person aged 18-60 years who received the Ad26.COV2.S COVID-19 vaccine or a placebo. Material: peripheral blood, obtained in a trial of Ad26.COV2.S vaccine versus placebo.

CDR3 nucleotides: TGTGCCAGTAGCCTACCGGGACAGGTATTCCAAAACATTCAGTACTTC. Its protein is CASSLPGQVFQNIQYF. V is TRBV19 and J is TRBJ2-4; 8 bases line up with TRBD1. The germline V gene encodes CDR1 LNHDA and CDR2 SQIVND (reference sequence). CDR3 length: 16 residues. V shed 6 bases, J shed 5 bases, and the junction held 12 bases outside the gene matches.